The clone carrying this TCR beta chain was picked up many times. The target antigen is unknown. These data are taken from a study of T cells in Graves' hyperthyroidism and ophthalmopathy. Overall study results and limits: Most thyroid clonotypes with frequency above 0.001 were detected in blood.

There were TCR beta CDR3 regions amplified from RNA transcripts. HTBI primers were employed in a first-round RT-PCR of the TCR CDR3. One entry per CDR3 protein results from TCRdb running MiXCR on the multiplex PCR reads. The data show fewer than 350,000 distinct CDR3 sequences, less than 20% seen once. CDR3 length: 13 amino acids. With 8 bases removed from V and 2 bases from J, the gap between germline ends came to 13 bases. The germline V gene encodes CDR1 KGHSH and CDR2 LQKENI. Sequencing was performed on blood. The source is a woman aged 40 to 55 with Graves' ophthalmopathy. This chain joins TRBV18 and TRBJ2-7; tentatively, D is TRBD1 (6 bases). The CDR3 coding sequence is TGTGCCAGCAGCCCCGGACAGACCTACGAGCAGTACTTC. Its translation: CASSPGQTYEQYF.